Given below is one T cell receptor beta chain in context. Its target is not known. PCR amplification relied on 60 Vbeta primers (plus 13 Jbeta primers). Per the original methods: Later work found 80 million to 85 million unique TCR beta chains, with some 11 million shared. TCRdb's table, derived via immunoSEQ multiplex PCR, lists solely in-frame clones and lacks some. V and J calls and clone size are those listed in that table; D and trimming were worked out from the DNA. The data contain around 220,000 clones, around 79% of them singletons. The data stem from a study of cytomegalovirus exposure and HLA in healthy donors. Germline CDR1 and CDR2: SGHDT and YYEEEE. V gave up 4 bases and J gave up 2 bases; unmatched junction bases: 11. The CDR3 spans 16 residues. Study conclusions and caveats: Later work associated roughly 17,000 TCR beta sequences with HLA alleles at 0.05 false discovery rate. Follow-up analysis found HLA locus-dependent TCR association rates, highest for DRB1 and lowest for HLA-C.

At the time of sampling, donors were nominally healthy, though unrecorded immune exposures were likely. The genes are TRBV5-6 and TRBJ2-7, with 8 bases aligning to TRBD1. The clonotype comes from a girl aged 2-10 years in good health and CMV-seronegative. Sequencing was carried out using PBMCs. The CDR3 DNA follows: TGTGCCAGCAGCAGTTTTTCAGACAGGGGCGCCTACGAGCAGTACTTC. Its protein product is CASSSFSDRGAYEQYF.